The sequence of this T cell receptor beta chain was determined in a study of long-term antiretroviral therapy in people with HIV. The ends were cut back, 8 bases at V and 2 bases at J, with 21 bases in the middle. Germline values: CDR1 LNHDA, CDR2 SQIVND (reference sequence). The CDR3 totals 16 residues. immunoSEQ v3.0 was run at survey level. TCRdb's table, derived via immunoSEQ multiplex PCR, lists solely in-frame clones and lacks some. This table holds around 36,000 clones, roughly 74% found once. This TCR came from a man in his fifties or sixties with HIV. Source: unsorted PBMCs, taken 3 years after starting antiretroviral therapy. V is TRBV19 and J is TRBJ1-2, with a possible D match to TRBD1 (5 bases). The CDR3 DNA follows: TGTGCCAGTCAGACCCCTTGGGGGGTATGGAACTATGGCTACACCTTC. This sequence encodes CASQTPWGVWNYGYTF. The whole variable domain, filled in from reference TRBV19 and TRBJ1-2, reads DGGITQSPKYLFRKEGQNVTLSCEQNLNHDAMYWYRQDPGQGLRLIYYSQIVNDFQKGDIAEGYSVSREKKESFPLTVTSAQKNPTAFYLCASQTPWGVWNYGYTFGSGTRLTVV.